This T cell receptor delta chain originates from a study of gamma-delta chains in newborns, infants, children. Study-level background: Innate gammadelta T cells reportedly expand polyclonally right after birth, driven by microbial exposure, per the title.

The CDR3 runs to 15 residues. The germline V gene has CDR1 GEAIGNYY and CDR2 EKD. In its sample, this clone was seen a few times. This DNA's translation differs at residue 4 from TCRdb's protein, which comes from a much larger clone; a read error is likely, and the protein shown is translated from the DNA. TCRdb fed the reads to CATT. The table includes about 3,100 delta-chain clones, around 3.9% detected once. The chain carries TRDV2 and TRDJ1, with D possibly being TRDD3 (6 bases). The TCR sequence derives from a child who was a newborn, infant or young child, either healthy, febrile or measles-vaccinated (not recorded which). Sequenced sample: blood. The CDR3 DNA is TGTGCCTGTGGCACCTGGGGTCCGAGCCCCGATAAACTCATCTTT. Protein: CACGTWGPSPDKLIF.